This T cell receptor beta chain appears in the sequencing data of a study of T cells in Graves' hyperthyroidism and ophthalmopathy (dated by TCRdb to between 2018 and 2021). About the study as a whole: Peripheral blood was sampled at the time of initial diagnosis, prior to any treatment. To identify distinguishing TCR V-J signatures, a discovery cohort of 100 or so patients was used, comprising 40 to 45 with Graves' ophthalmopathy and around 57 with stable Graves' hyperthyroidism. The study also compared thyroid tissue and blood T-cell repertoires from five or six Graves' hyperthyroidism patients. The paper describes TCR Vbeta CDR3 sequencing of some 130 peripheral blood samples, made up of about 41 ophthalmopathy patients, around 78 hyperthyroidism patients and approximately 17 progressor patients. The roughly 100 discovery patients were randomly split 7:3 into training and test sets. After blood sampling, hyperthyroidism patients were treated with methimazole at a starting dose of 30 mg daily, and ophthalmopathy patients were treated with high-dose intravenous methylprednisolone. Prospective prediction of ophthalmopathy was tested in an independent validation cohort of 18 hyperthyroidism patients and around 16 patients who later progressed to ophthalmopathy.

V gives up 5 bases and J gives up 0 bases, and the segment between their germline ends measures 11 bases. CDR1 and CDR2 are drawn from the germline V gene: LGHNT, FRNRAP. Reading from cysteine to phenylalanine, the CDR3 counts 14 amino acids. The retained sequence is limited to the CDR3, 42 bases, with the frame set at the first base. The TCR beta CDR3 regions were amplified from the RNA transcripts. The TCR CDR3 was subjected to a first round of RT-PCR using the HTBI primer set and the Qiagen OneStep RT-PCR kit. Libraries were constructed in a second round of multiplex PCR, after which size selection and purification were performed. The libraries were sequenced on an Illumina HiSeq2000 using paired-end 100 bp reads. Per the original workflow: SOAPnuke was used to process the raw data, throwing out any read that contained adapters or uncalled bases, had a mean Phred below 15, or lacked an exact constant-primer or identifier match. COPE v1.2.5 was used to merge high-quality paired reads, and clonotypes were defined as unique nucleotide sequences. MiTCR v1.1 was used to align the clonotypes against IMGT TRBV, TRBD and TRBJ reference segments. Analysis was restricted to V-J combinations with a frequency above 0.0001, which covered about 99% of repertoires. The TCS score was defined as the ratio of F50 (clonal expansion) to E x V (chaos), calculated using BLOSUM62-based TCRdist between CDR3 peptides within each V-J. Welch's t-statistics and random forest reduced just over 500 V-J features to 13, which were used in a naive Bayes classifier (R e1071). Clones were called with MiXCR by TCRdb after fastp trimmed the public reads at Q25, and only in-frame beta chains were retained. When rows share a CDR3 protein, they turn into one entry using the most common DNA and genes. TCRdb, not the original authors, processed these V and J calls. Present in this sample are 700,000 or so distinct CDR3 sequences, about 15% of which were seen just once. Roughly an eighth of the sample rests with the top ten.

Study-wide conclusions, independent of this receptor: In validation, progression to ophthalmopathy was predicted by the model with around 70% sensitivity and under 85% specificity, a median of approximately 6.5 months before onset. Sample size was not statistically predetermined, and investigators were not blinded to group allocation. Blood samples also contained most of the expanded thyroid clonotypes (frequency above 0.001), which suggests that blood repertoires may reflect thyroid immune responses. In cross-validation, a model built on a 13 V-J signature told ophthalmopathy apart from stable hyperthyroidism with approximately 90% sensitivity and roughly 83% specificity, and in testing the same model reached 80%/75%.

Ophthalmopathy patients had moderately to severely active disease, with a Clinical Activity Score of 3 or more, a NOSPECS grade of 4 or more, and a disease duration of less than 3 months. Patients with uncontrolled infections, other autoimmune diseases, pregnancy or lactation were excluded. Diagnoses were established on the basis of clinical symptoms, serum thyroxine and TRAb, thyroid ultrasound, and orbital computed tomography. Ficoll-Paque density gradient centrifugation was used to isolate PBMCs from around 10 ml of fresh peripheral blood. Total RNA was extracted with Trizol reagent, and quality was checked on an Agilent 2100 Bioanalyzer. This clonotype was detected ten times or more. No antigen is known for it. Qualities for individual bases were not recorded, and no much larger clone is one base off.

Sequenced material: blood. This sequence uses TRBV12-5 and TRBJ2-7; confidence is insufficient to name the D gene. The clonotype comes from a woman in her 50s with Graves' ophthalmopathy. The CDR3 region has the sequence CASGTARASYEQYF. In nucleotides, the sequence is TGTGCTAGTGGTACGGCAAGGGCCTCCTACGAGCAGTACTTC.